The clone carrying this T cell receptor beta chain is classed as medium-sized. Its target is unknown. Cultured CD4+ T-cell DNA underwent Oncomine TCR Beta short-read sequencing. In TCRdb, the PCR reads were re-called with MiXCR into one record per CDR3 protein. In the table there are just under 2,000 distinct CDR3 sequences, less than 20% of which are singletons. This sample is part of a study of vaccination and CD4 T cells after COVID-19. Overall study results and limits: Although the median of SARS-CoV-2-reactive clonotypes rose from around 20 to 38, the change was not significant. Only post-vaccination samples contained a median 86.3% of the reactive clones in convalescent patients.

CDR1 SEHNR and CDR2 FQNEAQ come from the germline V gene (reference sequence). Trimming took 5 bases from V and 6 from J; bases not matched to a gene: 15. The CDR3 contains 17 residues. Treatment: roughly ten-day PBMC culture with coronavirus spike peptide pools or control peptides (ViraFEST assay). Collection of the unexposed donor's CD4+ T cells took place before the COVID-19 pandemic (2011-2018). TCRs were sequenced by ViraFEST after antigen-specific T cells had been expanded with peptide pools. Sequencing used CD4+ T cells from blood, cultured in vitro. This chain connects TRBV7-9 to TRBJ1-1; 10 nucleotides align to TRBD1. This TCR came from a human donor in good health. The DNA of the CDR3 is TGTGCCAGCAGCAAAATCCACCGGGGACAGGGGCCCCCTGAAGCTTTCTTT. It specifies CASSKIHRGQGPPEAFF.